These T cell receptor beta chains were read from a single sample in a study of PD-1 blockade in mismatch repair-deficient tumors. The repertoire was sequenced with immunoSEQ multiplex PCR; TCRdb's copy has only in-frame clones and lacks some. The sample consists of over 100,000 clones, over 60% of them appearing once. Material: peripheral blood, obtained approximately 14 months after starting pembrolizumab. These receptors were obtained from an adult with mismatch repair-deficient cancer. CDR3s include the opening cysteine and the closing phenylalanine or tryptophan. Fields, in order: CDR3 DNA, CDR3 protein, D gene, J gene, V gene, clone size. A D gene is named only where the DNA matches it firmly. Size tells how often a clone was seen (once, few, many) or the class of an expanded clone, and some rows leave it out.

TGTGCCAGCAGTCCTGGGACAGGGGACGGGTACGAGCAGTACTTC | CASSPGTGDGYEQYF | TRBD1 | TRBJ2-7 | TRBV14 | -
TGTGCCAGCAGTGAATTTGGGACCTACGAGCAGTACTTC | CASSEFGTYEQYF | - | TRBJ2-7 | TRBV25-1 | -
TGTGCCAGCAGGCGAGGAGAGGGGCGGGAAAAACTGTTTTTT | CASRRGEGREKLFF | - | TRBJ1-4 | TRBV27 | -
TGTGCCAGCAGCTTAAGCGGGAAGGCCTACGAGCAGTACTTC | CASSLSGKAYEQYF | TRBD2 | TRBJ2-7 | TRBV7-8 | many
TGTGCCAGCAGTTTACGACAGGGAACCACTAGCAATCAGCCCCAGCATTTT | CASSLRQGTTSNQPQHF | TRBD1 | TRBJ1-5 | TRBV27 | -
TGTGCCAGCAGCAATTCCGGGAAGGGCGAGCAGTACTTC | CASSNSGKGEQYF | - | TRBJ2-7 | TRBV11-2 | -
TGTGCCTGGAGTCCTATGATTCCGGGACAGGACACTGAAGCTTTCTTT | CAWSPMIPGQDTEAFF | TRBD1 | TRBJ1-1 | TRBV30 | -
TGTGCCAGCGCCGGTACAGGGTTAACCGGGGAGCTGTTTTTT | CASAGTGLTGELFF | - | TRBJ2-2 | TRBV27 | few
TGTGCCAGCAGCCAAGAACCAGGGAATACTGAAGCTTTCTTT | CASSQEPGNTEAFF | - | TRBJ1-1 | TRBV4-2 | -
TGTGCCAGCAGTTCGGGACAGGGGGTCTACGAGCAGTACTTC | CASSSGQGVYEQYF | TRBD1 | TRBJ2-7 | TRBV28 | -
TGTGCCAGCAGTTTAGGGGGACAAGAGACCCAGTACTTC | CASSLGGQETQYF | - | TRBJ2-5 | TRBV6-6 | -
TGCGCCAGCAGCTTGAGTGCTGAACGGCTCGAAGCTTTCTTT | CASSLSAERLEAFF | - | TRBJ1-1 | TRBV5-1 | -
TGTGCCAGCAGTGCGCGGAACACTGAAGCTTTCTTT | CASSARNTEAFF | - | TRBJ1-1 | TRBV6-5 | -
TGTGCCAGCAGCCCTGGACAGGGGCCTAACTATGGCTACACCTTC | CASSPGQGPNYGYTF | TRBD1 | TRBJ1-2 | TRBV11-3 | once
TGTGCCAGCAGAAAGAAACGGGACTACGAGCAGTACTTC | CASRKKRDYEQYF | - | TRBJ2-7 | TRBV27 | -
TGTGCCAGCAGTCTCGCCGGGACAGTTAATCAGCCCCAGCATTTT | CASSLAGTVNQPQHF | TRBD1 | TRBJ1-5 | TRBV27 | -
TGTGCCAGCAGCTTTTTTAGCGGGCCTAGCACAGATACGCAGTATTTT | CASSFFSGPSTDTQYF | TRBD2 | TRBJ2-3 | TRBV11-2 | -
TGTGCCAGCAGTAGATTTGGACAGGGAGAATATGGCTACACCTTC | CASSRFGQGEYGYTF | TRBD1 | TRBJ1-2 | TRBV2 | -
TGTGCCAGCAGTCGGACTAGCGGGAGTCTGTACGAGCAGTACTTC | CASSRTSGSLYEQYF | TRBD2 | TRBJ2-7 | TRBV27 | -
TGCGCCAGCAGCTTAGACGGGGGTGTGGTAGATACGCAGTATTTT | CASSLDGGVVDTQYF | - | TRBJ2-3 | TRBV5-1 | -
TGTGCCAGCAGACCTTTCGGACAGCTCAATGAGCAGTTCTTC | CASRPFGQLNEQFF | - | TRBJ2-1 | TRBV6-5 | -
TGTGCCAGCAGCTTCACAGGGACGTCCAATGAGCAGTTCTTC | CASSFTGTSNEQFF | - | TRBJ2-1 | TRBV7-2 | -
TGTGCCAGCAGCTTAGGGAGGAATGAAGCTTTCTTT | CASSLGRNEAFF | - | TRBJ1-1 | TRBV7-9 | once
TGTGCCAGCAGTGATCCCCGGACAACAGAGTCGTCGGTTTCTGAAAAACTGTTTTTT | CASSDPRTTESSVSEKLFF | - | TRBJ1-4 | TRBV2 | -
TGTGCCAGCAGCCCGGCTAGCCATAAGGGCACAGATACGCAGTATTTT | CASSPASHKGTDTQYF | - | TRBJ2-3 | TRBV9 | -
TGTGCCAGTAGTGGCGACAACAGGGTAGGCAATCAGCCCCAGCATTTT | CASSGDNRVGNQPQHF | - | TRBJ1-5 | TRBV19 | few
TGTGCCAGCAGCTTGACCAGGGGTCAGGATGAGCAGTTCTTC | CASSLTRGQDEQFF | - | TRBJ2-1 | TRBV5-4 | -
TGTGCCAGCAGAAAGGGCGAGGCGGAAAAACTGTTTTTT | CASRKGEAEKLFF | - | TRBJ1-4 | TRBV2 | -
TGCGCCAGCAGCTTGGACAGGGGTGGGAAGAACTATGGCTACACCTTC | CASSLDRGGKNYGYTF | TRBD1 | TRBJ1-2 | TRBV5-1 | once
TGTGCCAGCAGCGTAGGACTAGCGGGAGATTCTTTGGCGTACGAGCAGTACTTC | CASSVGLAGDSLAYEQYF | TRBD2 | TRBJ2-7 | TRBV9 | -
TGTGCCAGCAGCGGGGGGGTGGACAGAAGGAATGAAAAACTGTTTTTT | CASSGGVDRRNEKLFF | - | TRBJ1-4 | TRBV7-2 | once
TGTGCCAGCAGCTCCCCGGGACTAGCGGGAGGTAATGAGCAGTTCTTC | CASSSPGLAGGNEQFF | TRBD2 | TRBJ2-1 | TRBV7-3 | -
TGTGCCAGCAGACCAAGCGGGGGGTTCTACAATGAGCAGTTCTTC | CASRPSGGFYNEQFF | TRBD2 | TRBJ2-1 | TRBV5-8 | -
TGTGCCTGGAATAGCGGCCCTACGGAGCAGTACTTC | CAWNSGPTEQYF | - | TRBJ2-7 | TRBV30 | -
TGTGCCAGCAGTTCGGGTCAGGGCTCCTACAATGAGCAGTTCTTC | CASSSGQGSYNEQFF | - | TRBJ2-1 | TRBV27 | -
TGTGCCAGTAGTATAGATCTGGGGATAGGCACAGATACGCAGTATTTT | CASSIDLGIGTDTQYF | - | TRBJ2-3 | TRBV19 | -
TGTGCCAGCAGCTTAGGGGGGATGGGGGTCAAAAGCGAAGCTTTCTTT | CASSLGGMGVKSEAFF | - | TRBJ1-1 | TRBV7-9 | -
TGTGCCTGGAGTACCGGCTGGAGGACGATTGAAGCTTTCTTT | CAWSTGWRTIEAFF | - | TRBJ1-1 | TRBV30 | -
TGTGCCAGCAGCTTGCTCCCCCGACAGGGGGGGGCGAAGGGGGAGCTGTTTTTT | CASSLLPRQGGAKGELFF | TRBD1 | TRBJ2-2 | TRBV7-9 | -
TGTGCCAGCAGCCCTCACACGGGTAGCACAGATACGCAGTATTTT | CASSPHTGSTDTQYF | - | TRBJ2-3 | TRBV9 | once
TGTGCCAGCAGCCCGGACAGGGGAGGGTATGGCTACACCTTC | CASSPDRGGYGYTF | TRBD1 | TRBJ1-2 | TRBV7-2 | few
TGTGCCAGCAGCCCCACACCTACTATTACCGAGCAGTACTTC | CASSPTPTITEQYF | - | TRBJ2-7 | TRBV11-1 | -
TGTGCCAGCTCACCCCCCTGGGCTTTCTCTCGAATGAACACTGAAGCTTTCTTT | CASSPPWAFSRMNTEAFF | - | TRBJ1-1 | TRBV18 | many
TGTGCCAGCAGCCCACGGGGGCTTTCGGATGAAGCTTTCTTT | CASSPRGLSDEAFF | - | TRBJ1-1 | TRBV7-2 | -
TGCGCCAGCAGTTCCACGGGGCAGGTGGGCTACAATGAGCAGTTCTTC | CASSSTGQVGYNEQFF | - | TRBJ2-1 | TRBV23-1 | -
TGTGCCAGCAGCTTAGTGAGCGCTGGCCTAAGAACCAAAAACATTCAGTACTTC | CASSLVSAGLRTKNIQYF | - | TRBJ2-4 | TRBV7-9 | -
TGTGCCAGCAGCCGAAAAGCCCAGGGCGGTGAAAAACTGTTTTTT | CASSRKAQGGEKLFF | - | TRBJ1-4 | TRBV14 | -
TGTGCCAGCAGTGAAATTAGGTCAGACTATGGCTACACCTTC | CASSEIRSDYGYTF | - | TRBJ1-2 | TRBV2 | -
TGTGCCAGCAGCTTAGTACCGGAGTTGTGGGAAAAACTGTTTTTT | CASSLVPELWEKLFF | - | TRBJ1-4 | TRBV7-9 | once